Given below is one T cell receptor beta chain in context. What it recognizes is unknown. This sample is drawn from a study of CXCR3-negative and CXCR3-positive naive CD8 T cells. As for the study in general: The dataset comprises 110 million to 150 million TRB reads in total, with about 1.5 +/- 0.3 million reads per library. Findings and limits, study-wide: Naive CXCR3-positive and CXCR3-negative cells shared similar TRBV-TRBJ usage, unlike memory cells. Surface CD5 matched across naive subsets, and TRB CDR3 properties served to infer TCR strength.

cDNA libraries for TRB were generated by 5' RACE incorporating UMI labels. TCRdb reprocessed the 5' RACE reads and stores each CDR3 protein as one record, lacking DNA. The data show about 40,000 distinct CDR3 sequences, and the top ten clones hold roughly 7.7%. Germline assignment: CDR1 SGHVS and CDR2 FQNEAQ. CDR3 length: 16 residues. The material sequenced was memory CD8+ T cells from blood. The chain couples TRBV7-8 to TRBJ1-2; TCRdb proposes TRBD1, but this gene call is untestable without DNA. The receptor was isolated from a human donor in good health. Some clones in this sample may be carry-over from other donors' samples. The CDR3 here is CDSTPSGGGYYYGYTF.